The 20 T cell receptor beta chains below all came from one sample that was sequenced in a study of T-cell reconstitution after alpha-beta-depleted transplantation in children. This sample's TCRbeta library carried unique molecular identifier barcodes. TCRdb re-called the PCR reads with MiXCR, one entry per CDR3 protein. This sample has just under 350,000 distinct CDR3 sequences, with about 16% found just once. The input for sequencing was PBMCs, mostly from graft donor cells, taken 360 days after TCRalphabeta/CD19-depleted stem cell transplant. These receptors were obtained from a male patient aged 2-10 years who had a stem cell transplant for acute lymphoblastic leukemia, so the T cells may come from the graft donor.

This clonotype came up a few times. The rearrangement uses TRBV9 and TRBJ2-1; D not certain. The germline CDR1 and CDR2 sequences are SGDLS and YYNGEE. V shed 0 bases and J shed 7 bases, with 20 bases lying between them. The CDR3 covers 17 residues. Here the CDR3 DNA reads TGTGCCAGCAGCGTAGGGCCCCTTGGGGTTGGGTGGAATGAGCAGTTCTTC. It codes for CASSVGPLGVGWNEQFF.

The rearrangement uses TRBV5-1 and TRBJ2-2, with D tentatively TRBD2 (5 bases). Germline CDR1 reads SGHRS; CDR2 reads YFSETQ. V lost 4 bases and J 8 bases, leaving 33 bases between the germline ends. The CDR3 totals 20 residues. The CDR3 is CASSLFRLISTRIRRGELFF. CDR3 nucleotides: TGCGCCAGCAGCCTCTTTCGCCTAATTAGTACTAGAATCCGAAGAGGGGAGCTGTTTTTT.

This clonotype was seen only a few times. This chain joins TRBV7-2 and TRBJ2-3; D ambiguous. The germline gives CDR1 SGHTA, CDR2 FQGNSA. This CDR3 is built from 14 residues. V lost 1 base, J lost 1 base, and 6 bases lay in between. This chain's CDR3 is CASSLGYGTDTQYF. Written as DNA, the CDR3 is TGTGCCAGCAGCTTAGGGTACGGCACAGATACGCAGTATTTT.

The genes are TRBV6-5 and TRBJ2-1; the match to TRBD2 covers 7 bases. CDR1 is MNHEY, CDR2 SVGAGI, per germline. The CDR3 totals 15 residues. The V gene end was trimmed by 3 bases and the J gene end by 5 bases; junction bases not matched to a gene: 7. Here the CDR3 reads CASSYGGSRHNEQFF. The DNA of the CDR3 is TGTGCCAGCAGTTATGGCGGGAGTAGGCACAATGAGCAGTTCTTC.

This clonotype has ten or more counts. The DNA of the CDR3 is TGCGCCAGCAGCTTGGAGGCCGGGTCGAACACCGGGGAGCTGTTTTTT. The encoded protein is CASSLEAGSNTGELFF. This chain joins TRBV5-1 and TRBJ2-2; D ambiguous. Trimming stripped 0 bases from V and 0 bases from J, with 9 bases between. Germline CDR1 reads SGHRS; CDR2 reads YFSETQ. CDR3 length equals 16 residues.

The rearrangement joins TRBV9 to TRBJ2-1; tentatively, D is TRBD2 (5 bases). Germline V gene lookup returns CDR1 SGDLS and CDR2 YYNGEE. The CDR3 sequence is 13 residues long. V shed 3 bases and J shed 9 bases, with 13 bases lying between them. The DNA for the CDR3 is TGTGCCAGCAGCGATACTAGGTTTGGTGAGCAGTTCTTC. Translating it yields CASSDTRFGEQFF.

This clonotype was counted between two and nine times. One end of the junction is discordant with germline, which a read error may explain. This chain connects TRBV2 to TRBJ2-1; TRBD2 matches 9 bases. Looked up from germline, CDR1 is SNHLY and CDR2 is FYNNEI. The CDR3 has 16 amino acids. This CDR3 reads CASSEVIAGAYDEQFF. CDR3 in DNA: TGTGCCAGCAGTGAAGTTATAGCGGGAGCCTACGATGAGCAGTTCTTC.

The chain combines TRBV7-2 with TRBJ2-7; TRBD1 aligns across 8 bases. The CDR3 is 16 residues long. The germline gives CDR1 SGHTA, CDR2 FQGNSA. Trimming took 6 bases from V and 4 from J; bases not matched to a gene: 14. CDR3 coding DNA: TGTGCCAGCAGTTCTCTAGGACAGGGATTGATATACGAGCAGTACTTC. It is translated as CASSSLGQGLIYEQYF.

This clonotype was observed a handful of times. The chain recombines TRBV20-1 with TRBJ2-1; no firm D call. This CDR3 comprises 14 residues. V lost 6 bases to trimming and J lost 0 bases, with 12 bases between them. CDR1 is DFQATT and CDR2 is SNEGSKA in the germline V gene (reference sequence). The CDR3 is CSATIGSSYNEQFF. The CDR3, as DNA: TGCAGTGCCACAATCGGCAGCTCCTACAATGAGCAGTTCTTC.

This clonotype was detected many times. This rearrangement joins TRBV5-1 to TRBJ2-1; 7 bases line up with TRBD2. The CDR3 loop spans 15 amino acids. Germline CDR1 SGHRS, CDR2 YFSETQ. J gave up 1 base and V 4 bases, and 5 bases lay outside the gene matches. CDR3 sequence reads: CASSPMRGSYNEQFF. CDR3 nucleotides: TGCGCCAGCAGCCCAATGCGGGGGTCCTACAATGAGCAGTTCTTC.

This clonotype was counted only a few times. This chain connects TRBV7-9 to TRBJ2-3; D possibly corresponds to TRBD2 (5 bases). The CDR3 covers 15 residues. Trimming left V 1 base short and J 0 bases short, with 8 bases between. CDR1 and CDR2 from the germline V gene are SEHNR and FQNEAQ (reference sequence). The CDR3 DNA sequence: TGTGCCAGCAGCTTAGGAGCGGATAGCACAGATACGCAGTATTTT. It translates to CASSLGADSTDTQYF.

Many counts were recorded for this clonotype. This chain joins TRBV12-3 or TRBV12-4 and TRBJ2-1; TRBD2 matches 7 bases. The CDR3 runs to 16 residues. The V segment lost 5 bases and the J segment 5 bases; nucleotides outside the gene matches: 12. CDR3: CASSPVTGTKNNEQFF. The CDR3 DNA reads as TGTGCCAGCAGTCCCGTTACCGGGACTAAGAACAATGAGCAGTTCTTC.

The rearrangement uses TRBV7-2 and TRBJ2-1, with D perhaps matching TRBD2 (5 bases). Germline V gene lookup returns CDR1 SGHTA and CDR2 FQGNSA. The CDR3 totals 11 residues. The V end was cut by 6 bases, the J end by 10 bases, with 10 bases between. The CDR3 DNA is TGTGCCAGCAGAAACGGAGGCGAGCAGTTCTTC. Amino acids: CASRNGGEQFF.

The chain joins TRBV27 to TRBJ2-7; 8 bases line up with TRBD1. CDR1 and CDR2 from the germline V gene are MNHEY and SMNVEV (reference sequence). The CDR3 runs 13 residues. The junction had 5 bases not matched to a gene; V was cut back by 3 bases and J by 7 bases. CDR3 nucleotide sequence: TGTGCCAGCAGTTTTGGACAGGGAATGGAGCAGTACTTC. This codes for CASSFGQGMEQYF.

V usage is TRBV18 and J usage is TRBJ2-1; D is ambiguous. CDR3 length: 16 residues. Trimming shortened V by 1 base and J by 4 bases, and 14 bases separated the two germline ends. The germline V gene has CDR1 KGHSH and CDR2 LQKENI. CDR3 DNA sequence: TGTGCCAGCTCACCACGGGAAGGGCGTTATTACAATGAGCAGTTCTTC. Its protein product is CASSPREGRYYNEQFF.

This clonotype was counted a few times. The V call is TRBV18, the J call TRBJ2-6; 8 nucleotides match TRBD1. The CDR3 sequence is 18 residues long. Germline V gene lookup returns CDR1 KGHSH and CDR2 LQKENI. Germline trimming cut 3 bases from V and 2 bases from J; bases unmatched to any gene: 9. CDR3 coding DNA: TGTGCCAGCTCACCTCCGGTGACAGGGGACCCTGGGGCCAACGTCCTGACTTTC. Residues: CASSPPVTGDPGANVLTF.

This clonotype has a count of ten or more. This rearrangement joins TRBV20-1 to TRBJ2-5, with TRBD1 matching 11 bases. This CDR3 is 13 amino acids long. Germline V gene data show CDR1 as DFQATT and CDR2 as SNEGSKA (reference sequence). The J segment lost 3 bases and the V segment lost 6 bases, leaving 3 bases of the junction unmatched. CDR3 sequence: CSARTGGEETQYF. The CDR3 region has the DNA TGCAGTGCCAGGACAGGGGGCGAAGAGACCCAGTACTTC.

The rearrangement uses TRBV10-3 and TRBJ1-5; TRBD1 matches 7 bases. The length of the CDR3 is 13 residues. The junction had 3 bases not matched to a gene; V was cut back by 4 bases and J by 6 bases. Per the germline V gene, CDR1 is ENHRY and CDR2 is SYGVKD. CDR3 residues: CAISVTGSQPQHF. CDR3 DNA sequence: TGTGCCATCAGTGTGACAGGGAGTCAGCCCCAGCATTTT.

This clonotype was observed a few times. The J gene is TRBJ1-2, the V gene TRBV10-3; 9 nucleotides match TRBD1. Germline V gene data show CDR1 as ENHRY and CDR2 as SYGVKD. The CDR3 has 15 residues. V lost 0 bases and J lost 4; bases outside the gene matches: 3. CDR3 loop: CAISESRTGVYGYTF. The DNA of the CDR3 is TGTGCCATCAGTGAGTCGAGGACAGGGGTCTATGGCTACACCTTC.

The chain combines TRBV29-1 with TRBJ1-4; tentatively, D is TRBD1 (5 bases). From germline, CDR1 is SQVTM and CDR2 ANQGSEA. The CDR3 is made up of 12 amino acids. With 1 base removed from V and 11 bases from J, the gap between germline ends came to 11 bases. In DNA form, the CDR3 reads TGCAGCGTTGAAGTAGGCGGGGGGAAACTGTTTTTT. Translation gives CSVEVGGGKLFF.